Described below is a single T cell receptor beta chain sequence and its context. The record originates from a study of T cell repertoires in breast cancer. A second nested PCR with blocking oligonucleotides suppressed unpaired genes. TCRdb reprocessed the emulsion pairing reads via MiXCR and lists one record per CDR3 protein. Of roughly 39,000 distinct CDR3 sequences listed, 45% to 50% are singletons. Paired alpha-beta TCRs of CD8+ T cells were analyzed by expanded emulsion RT-PCR. Sample: CD8+ T cells. This receptor was taken from a pool of human donors with breast cancer or a healthy control (not recorded which).

CDR3 loop: CASSSGQGDSPLHF. The CDR3 region has the DNA TGCGCCAGCAGCTCGGGACAGGGTGATTCACCCCTCCACTTT. This chain uses TRBV5-1 with TRBJ1-6, with 9 bases matching TRBD1. Germline CDR1 SGHRS, CDR2 YFSETQ. Losses at the gene ends were 3 bases for V and 8 bases for J; bases not matched to a gene: 3. This CDR3 contains 14 residues.